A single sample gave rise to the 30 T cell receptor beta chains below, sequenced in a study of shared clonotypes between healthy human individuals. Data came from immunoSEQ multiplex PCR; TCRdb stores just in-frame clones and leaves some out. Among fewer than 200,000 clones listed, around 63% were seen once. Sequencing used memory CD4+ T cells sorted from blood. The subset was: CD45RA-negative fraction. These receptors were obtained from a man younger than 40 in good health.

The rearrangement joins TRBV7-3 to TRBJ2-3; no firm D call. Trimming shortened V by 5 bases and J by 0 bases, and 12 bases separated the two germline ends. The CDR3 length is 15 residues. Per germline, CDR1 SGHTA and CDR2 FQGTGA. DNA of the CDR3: TGTGCCAGCAGCCCCGCCCGAGCTAGCACAGATACGCAGTATTTT. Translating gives CASSPARASTDTQYF.

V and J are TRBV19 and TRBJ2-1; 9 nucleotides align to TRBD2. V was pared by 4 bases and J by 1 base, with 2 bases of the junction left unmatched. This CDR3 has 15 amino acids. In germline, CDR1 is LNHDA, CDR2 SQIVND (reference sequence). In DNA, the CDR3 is TGTGCCAGTAGTAGTACTAGCGGGTCCTACAATGAGCAGTTCTTC. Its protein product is CASSSTSGSYNEQFF.

CDR3 DNA: TGCGCCAGCAGCCAAGCTCTGCACAATGAGCAGTTCTTC. The encoded protein is CASSQALHNEQFF. The chain joins TRBV4-1 to TRBJ2-1; no definite D call. The ends were cut back, 1 base at V and 5 bases at J, with 6 bases in the middle. In germline, CDR1 is MGHRA, CDR2 YSYEKL. This CDR3 has 13 amino acids.

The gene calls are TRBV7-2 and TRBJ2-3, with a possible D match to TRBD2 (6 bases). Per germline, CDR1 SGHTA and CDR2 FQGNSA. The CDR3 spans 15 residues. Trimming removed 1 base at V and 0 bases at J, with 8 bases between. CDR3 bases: TGTGCCAGCAGCTTAGAAGGAGGGAGCACAGATACGCAGTATTTT. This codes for CASSLEGGSTDTQYF.

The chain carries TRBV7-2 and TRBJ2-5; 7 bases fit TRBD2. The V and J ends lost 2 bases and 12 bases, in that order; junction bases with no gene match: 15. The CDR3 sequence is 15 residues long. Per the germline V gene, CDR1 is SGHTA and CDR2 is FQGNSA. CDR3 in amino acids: CASSLNPLRAGREYF. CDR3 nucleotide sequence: TGTGCCAGCAGCTTAAACCCCCTCCGAGCGGGGAGGGAGTACTTC.

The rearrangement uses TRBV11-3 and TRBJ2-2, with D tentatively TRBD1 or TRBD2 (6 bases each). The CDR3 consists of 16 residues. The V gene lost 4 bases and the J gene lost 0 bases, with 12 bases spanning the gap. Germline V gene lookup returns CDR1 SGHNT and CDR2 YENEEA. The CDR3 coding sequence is TGTGCCAGCAGCTCTTCTCGGGGGCCGAACACCGGGGAGCTGTTTTTT. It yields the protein CASSSSRGPNTGELFF.

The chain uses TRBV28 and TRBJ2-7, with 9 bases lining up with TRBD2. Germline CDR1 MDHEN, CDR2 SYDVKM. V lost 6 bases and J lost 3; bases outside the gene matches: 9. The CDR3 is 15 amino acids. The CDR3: CASRPGLASHYEQYF. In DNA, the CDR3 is TGTGCCAGCAGACCTGGACTAGCGAGTCACTACGAGCAGTACTTC.

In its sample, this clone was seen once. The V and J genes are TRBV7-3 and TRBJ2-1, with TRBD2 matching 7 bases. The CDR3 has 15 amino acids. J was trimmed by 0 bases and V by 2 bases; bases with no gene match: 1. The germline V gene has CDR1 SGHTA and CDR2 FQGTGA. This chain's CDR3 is CASSLGGGSYNEQFF. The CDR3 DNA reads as TGTGCCAGCAGCTTAGGCGGGGGCTCCTACAATGAGCAGTTCTTC. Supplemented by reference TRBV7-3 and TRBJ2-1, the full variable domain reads GAGVSQTPSNKVTEKGKYVELRCDPISGHTALYWYRQSLGQGPEFLIYFQGTGAADDSGLPNDRFFAVRPEGSVSTLKIQRTERGDSAVYLCASSLGGGSYNEQFFGPGTRLTVL.

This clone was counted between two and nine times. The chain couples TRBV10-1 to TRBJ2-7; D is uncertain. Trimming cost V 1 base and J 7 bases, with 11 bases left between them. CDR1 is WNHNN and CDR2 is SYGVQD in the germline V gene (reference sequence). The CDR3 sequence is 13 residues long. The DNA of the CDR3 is TGCGCCAGCAGTGAGTTGGCCTCCAGTGAGCAGTACTTC. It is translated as CASSELASSEQYF.

The CDR3 here is CASSLSLASNEQFF. In DNA form, the CDR3 reads TGTGCCAGCAGCTTATCCCTAGCGTCCAATGAGCAGTTCTTC. The rearrangement uses TRBV7-6 and TRBJ2-1; tentative D call: TRBD2 (6 bases). The germline V gene has CDR1 SGHVS and CDR2 FNYEAQ. There are 14 residues in the CDR3. V was trimmed by 2 bases and J by 6 bases, leaving 11 bases between them.

Here the CDR3 DNA reads TGTGCCACTGGAAGACAGGGTTTGGTAGATACGCAGTATTTT. This encodes CATGRQGLVDTQYF. The rearrangement joins TRBV6-1 to TRBJ2-3; 7 nucleotides match TRBD1. V was clipped by 10 bases and J by 5 bases; unmatched bases: 12. This CDR3 has 14 amino acids. CDR1 is MNHNS, CDR2 SASEGT, per germline.

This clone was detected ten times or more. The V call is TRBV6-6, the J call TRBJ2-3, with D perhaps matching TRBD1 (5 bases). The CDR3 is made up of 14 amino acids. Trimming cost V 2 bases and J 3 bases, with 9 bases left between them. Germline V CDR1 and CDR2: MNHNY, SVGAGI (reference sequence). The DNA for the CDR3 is TGTGCCAGCAGTTACGGGCAGGGAACAGATACGCAGTATTTT. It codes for CASSYGQGTDTQYF.

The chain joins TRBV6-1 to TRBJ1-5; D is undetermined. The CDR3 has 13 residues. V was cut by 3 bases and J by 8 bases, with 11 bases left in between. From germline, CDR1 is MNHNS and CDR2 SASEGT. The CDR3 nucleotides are TGTGCCAGCAGTGAGACTTTCATGAAGCCCCAGCATTTT. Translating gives CASSETFMKPQHF.

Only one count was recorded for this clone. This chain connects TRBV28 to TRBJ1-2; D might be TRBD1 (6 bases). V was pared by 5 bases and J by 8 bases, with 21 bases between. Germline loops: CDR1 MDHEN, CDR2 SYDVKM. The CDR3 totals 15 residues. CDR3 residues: CASSPNAGTWEGYTF. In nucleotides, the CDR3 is TGTGCCAGCAGTCCTAATGCCGGGACATGGGAAGGCTACACCTTC.

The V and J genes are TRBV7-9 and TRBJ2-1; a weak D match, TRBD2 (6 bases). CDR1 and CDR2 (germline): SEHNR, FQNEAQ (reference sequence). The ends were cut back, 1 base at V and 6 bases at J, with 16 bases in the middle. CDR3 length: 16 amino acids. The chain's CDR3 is CASSLVAGMAFNEQFF. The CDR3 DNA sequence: TGTGCCAGCAGCTTAGTGGCGGGGATGGCCTTCAATGAGCAGTTCTTC.

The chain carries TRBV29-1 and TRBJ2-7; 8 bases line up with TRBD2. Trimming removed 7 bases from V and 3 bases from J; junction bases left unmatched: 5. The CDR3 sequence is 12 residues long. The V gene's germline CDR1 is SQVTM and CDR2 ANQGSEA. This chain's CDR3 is CSGGLGIYEQYF. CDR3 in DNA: TGCAGCGGGGGACTAGGAATCTACGAGCAGTACTTC.

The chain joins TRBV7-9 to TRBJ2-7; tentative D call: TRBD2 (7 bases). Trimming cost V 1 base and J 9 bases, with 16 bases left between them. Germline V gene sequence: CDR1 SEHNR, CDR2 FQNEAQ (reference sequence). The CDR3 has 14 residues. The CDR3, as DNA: TGTGCCAGCAGCTTAGATGGGGGGGGCGACCGGCAGTACTTC. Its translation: CASSLDGGGDRQYF.

CDR3 in amino acids: CASRRRESSYNEQFF. The CDR3 nucleotides are TGTGCCAGCAGACGGCGGGAGTCGAGTTACAATGAGCAGTTCTTC. The V call is TRBV6-6, the J call TRBJ2-1, with TRBD2 matching over 7 bases. V was pared by 6 bases and J by 4 bases, with 9 bases of the junction left unmatched. Germline CDR1 MNHNY, CDR2 SVGAGI (reference sequence). The CDR3 covers 15 residues.

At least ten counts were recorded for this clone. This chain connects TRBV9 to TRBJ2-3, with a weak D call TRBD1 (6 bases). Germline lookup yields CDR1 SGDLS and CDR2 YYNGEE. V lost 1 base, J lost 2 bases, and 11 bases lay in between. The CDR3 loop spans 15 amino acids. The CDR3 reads CASSVIGQLTDTQYF. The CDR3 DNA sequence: TGTGCCAGCAGCGTAATTGGACAGCTCACAGATACGCAGTATTTT.

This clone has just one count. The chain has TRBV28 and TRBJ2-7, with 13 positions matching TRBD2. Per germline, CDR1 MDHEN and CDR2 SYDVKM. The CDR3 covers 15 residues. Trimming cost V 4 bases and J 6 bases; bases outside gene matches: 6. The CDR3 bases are TGTGCCAGCAGTTCCCGACTAGCGGGAGGTCCCGAGCAGTACTTC. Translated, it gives CASSSRLAGGPEQYF.

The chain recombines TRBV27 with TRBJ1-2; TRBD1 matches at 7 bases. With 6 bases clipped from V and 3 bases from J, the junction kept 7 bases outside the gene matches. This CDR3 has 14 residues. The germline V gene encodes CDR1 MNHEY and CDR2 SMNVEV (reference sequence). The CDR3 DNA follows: TGTGCCAGCAGGGCACCCGGGACAGACTATGGCTACACCTTC. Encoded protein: CASRAPGTDYGYTF.

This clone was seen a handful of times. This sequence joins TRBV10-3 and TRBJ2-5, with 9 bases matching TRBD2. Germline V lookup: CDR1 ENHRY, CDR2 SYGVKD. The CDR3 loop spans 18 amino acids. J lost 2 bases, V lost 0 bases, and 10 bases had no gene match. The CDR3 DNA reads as TGTGCCATCAGTGAGTCGGGTGGTCTAGCGGGACGACAAGAGACCCAGTACTTC. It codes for CAISESGGLAGRQETQYF.

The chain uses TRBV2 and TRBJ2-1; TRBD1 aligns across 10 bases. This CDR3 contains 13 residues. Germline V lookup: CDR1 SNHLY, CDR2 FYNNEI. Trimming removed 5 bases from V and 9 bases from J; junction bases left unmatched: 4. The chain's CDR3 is CASSKTGGLEQFF. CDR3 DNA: TGTGCCAGCAGTAAGACAGGGGGCCTTGAGCAGTTCTTC.

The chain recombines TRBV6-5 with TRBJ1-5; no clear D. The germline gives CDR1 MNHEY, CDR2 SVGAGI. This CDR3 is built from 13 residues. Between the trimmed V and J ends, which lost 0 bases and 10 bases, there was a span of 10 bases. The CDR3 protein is CASSYSKSGPQHF. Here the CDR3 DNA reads TGTGCCAGCAGTTACTCGAAGTCTGGACCCCAGCATTTT.

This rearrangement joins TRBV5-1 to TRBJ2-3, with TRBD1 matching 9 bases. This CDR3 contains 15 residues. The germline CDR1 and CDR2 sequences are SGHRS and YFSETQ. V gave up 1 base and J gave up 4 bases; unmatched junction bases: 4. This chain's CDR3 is CASSLRGTGPDTQYF. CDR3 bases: TGCGCCAGCAGCTTGCGCGGGACAGGGCCAGATACGCAGTATTTT.

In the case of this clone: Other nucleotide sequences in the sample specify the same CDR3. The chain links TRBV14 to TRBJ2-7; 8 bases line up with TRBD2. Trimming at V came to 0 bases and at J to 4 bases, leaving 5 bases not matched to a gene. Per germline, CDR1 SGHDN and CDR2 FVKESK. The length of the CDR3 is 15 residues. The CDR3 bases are TGTGCCAGCAGCCAAGACGGGAGGGGATGGTACGAGCAGTACTTC. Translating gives CASSQDGRGWYEQYF.

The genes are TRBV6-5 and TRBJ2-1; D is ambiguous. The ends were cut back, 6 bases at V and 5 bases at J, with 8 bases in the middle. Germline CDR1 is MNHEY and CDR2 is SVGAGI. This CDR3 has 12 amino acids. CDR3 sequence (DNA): TGTGCCAGCAGCTCCGAAGACAATGAGCAGTTCTTC. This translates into CASSSEDNEQFF.

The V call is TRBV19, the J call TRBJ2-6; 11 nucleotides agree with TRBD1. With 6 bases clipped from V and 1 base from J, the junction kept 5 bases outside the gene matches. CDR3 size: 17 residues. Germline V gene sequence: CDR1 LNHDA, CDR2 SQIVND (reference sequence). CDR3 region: CASRWDRGFSGANVLTF. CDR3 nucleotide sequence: TGTGCCAGTAGATGGGACAGGGGGTTTTCTGGGGCCAACGTCCTGACTTTC.

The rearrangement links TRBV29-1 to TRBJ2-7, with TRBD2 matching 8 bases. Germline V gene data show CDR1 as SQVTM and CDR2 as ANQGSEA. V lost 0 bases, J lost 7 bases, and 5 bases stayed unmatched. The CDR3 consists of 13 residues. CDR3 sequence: CSVEDREGGEQYF. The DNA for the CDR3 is TGCAGCGTTGAAGATCGGGAGGGGGGAGAGCAGTACTTC.

Here the CDR3 DNA reads TGTGCCAGCAGCCGACCGGGGGACAGGGCCTCCTACGAGCAGTACTTC. This sequence encodes CASSRPGDRASYEQYF. The chain recombines TRBV14 with TRBJ2-7, with 9 bases matching TRBD1. V gave up 4 bases and J gave up 0 bases; unmatched junction bases: 7. Germline V gene sequence: CDR1 SGHDN, CDR2 FVKESK. This CDR3 has 16 amino acids.